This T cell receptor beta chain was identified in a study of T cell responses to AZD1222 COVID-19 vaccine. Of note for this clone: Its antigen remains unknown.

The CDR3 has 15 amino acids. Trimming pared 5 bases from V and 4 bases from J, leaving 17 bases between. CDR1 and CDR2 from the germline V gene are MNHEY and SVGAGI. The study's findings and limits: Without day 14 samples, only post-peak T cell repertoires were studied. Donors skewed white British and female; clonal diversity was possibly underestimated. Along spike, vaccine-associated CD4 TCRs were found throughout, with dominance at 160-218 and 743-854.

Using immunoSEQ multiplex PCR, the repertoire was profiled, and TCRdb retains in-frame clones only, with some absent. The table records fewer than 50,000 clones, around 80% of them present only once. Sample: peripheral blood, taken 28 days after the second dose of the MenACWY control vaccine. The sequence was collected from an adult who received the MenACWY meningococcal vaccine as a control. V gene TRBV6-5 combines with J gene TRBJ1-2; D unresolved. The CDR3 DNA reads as TGTGCCAGCAGTAATGAGCATAGAAAGACCTATGGCTACACCTTC. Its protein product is CASSNEHRKTYGYTF.